The rows below give T cell receptor beta chains drawn from one sample of a study of blood T cell repertoires in COVID-19. Sequencing was performed with immunoSEQ multiplex PCR; in TCRdb, only in-frame clones are kept and a portion is missing. The table records about 83,000 clones, around 87% of them present only once. Sequencing was carried out using peripheral blood. The source is a woman between 45 and 60 years old with active or convalescent COVID-19. The CDR3 runs from the conserved cysteine through the conserved F or W. The D gene is left open where the match is weak. Clone size is given for some rows only: seen once, a few or many times, or a class if the clone is expanded.

cdr3_aa	cdr3_nt	d_call	clone_size	v_call	j_call
CASSLNINSGANVLTF	TGTGCCAGCAGCTTAAACATCAACTCTGGGGCCAACGTCCTGACTTTC	NA	NA	TRBV11-1	TRBJ2-6
CASSEQPGGYYGYTF	TGTGCCAGCAGTGAACAGCCTGGGGGGTACTATGGCTACACCTTC	NA	NA	TRBV6-4	TRBJ1-2
CASSIGGTGKTEAFF	TGTGCCAGCAGCATAGGGGGGACAGGGAAGACTGAAGCTTTCTTT	TRBD1	NA	TRBV6-5	TRBJ1-1
CASSAPLITGQYTGELFF	TGTGCCAGCAGCGCCCCTTTAATAACGGGACAATACACCGGGGAGCTGTTTTTT	NA	NA	TRBV9	TRBJ2-2
CASSAATGAHTIYF	TGTGCCAGCAGCGCGGCGACAGGGGCACACACCATATATTTT	TRBD1	NA	TRBV9	TRBJ1-3
CSVAERVTYEQYF	TGCAGCGTTGCAGAGCGGGTAACCTACGAGCAGTACTTC	NA	few	TRBV29-1	TRBJ2-7
CASSLTGSNQPQHF	TGTGCCAGCAGCTTAACAGGGAGCAATCAGCCCCAGCATTTT	NA	NA	TRBV5-8	TRBJ1-5
CASSQPRTGDSTEAFF	TGTGCCAGCAGCCAACCCCGGACAGGTGATTCCACTGAAGCTTTCTTT	TRBD1	NA	TRBV14	TRBJ1-1
CASSLSSGRTTGELFF	TGTGCCAGCAGCCTATCTAGCGGGAGAACCACCGGGGAGCTGTTTTTT	TRBD2	NA	TRBV5-5	TRBJ2-2
CASSPFGQGRNTEAFF	TGTGCCAGCAGTCCATTCGGACAGGGGAGGAACACTGAAGCTTTCTTT	TRBD1	NA	TRBV3-1/TRBV3-2	TRBJ1-1
CASSPGQSFQTF	TGTGCCAGCAGCCCGGGACAGAGTTTTCAAACCTTC	TRBD1	NA	TRBV5-6	TRBJ1-2
CASSQDYRLATDTQYF	TGTGCCAGCAGCCAAGATTATCGGCTAGCTACCGATACGCAGTATTTT	NA	once	TRBV3-1/TRBV3-2	TRBJ2-3
CASSLAGDLYEQYF	TGTGCCAGCAGCTTGGCGGGGGACCTCTACGAGCAGTACTTC	NA	NA	TRBV5-4	TRBJ2-7
CASSWGQNTEAFF	TGTGCCAGCAGCTGGGGACAGAACACTGAAGCTTTCTTT	NA	NA	TRBV5-5	TRBJ1-1
CASSLGQLYEQYF	TGCGCCAGCAGCTTGGGACAACTCTACGAGCAGTACTTC	NA	NA	TRBV5-1	TRBJ2-7
CASSPGGLEQYF	TGTGCCAGCAGCCCGGGGGGCCTCGAGCAGTACTTC	NA	once	TRBV5-6	TRBJ2-7
CASSFLGGNTDTQYF	TGTGCCAGCAGTTTCCTGGGGGGGAACACAGATACGCAGTATTTT	TRBD2	few	TRBV6-5	TRBJ2-3
CASSVGLASVTGELFF	TGTGCCAGCAGCGTAGGTCTAGCATCGGTCACCGGGGAGCTGTTTTTT	NA	NA	TRBV9	TRBJ2-2
CASRTDRGLNVYTF	TGTGCCAGCAGAACGGACAGGGGCTTAAACGTCTACACCTTC	TRBD1	once	TRBV6-5	TRBJ1-2
CASSLDRPSQTQYF	TGTGCCAGCAGCCTCGACAGACCCAGTCAGACCCAGTACTTC	NA	NA	TRBV5-4	TRBJ2-5
CATSSTGVDTQYF	TGTGCCACCAGCTCGACAGGGGTAGATACGCAGTATTTT	TRBD1	NA	TRBV24-1	TRBJ2-3
CASSQERNRGLQYF	TGCGCCAGCAGCCAAGAGAGGAATAGGGGGCTCCAGTACTTC	TRBD1	few	TRBV4-3	TRBJ2-5
CASSPDGPNTEAFF	TGTGCCAGCAGCCCTGATGGCCCAAACACTGAAGCTTTCTTT	NA	NA	TRBV7-9	TRBJ1-1
CASSMGQGYGYTF	TGTGCCAGTAGTATGGGACAGGGGTATGGCTACACCTTC	TRBD1	NA	TRBV19	TRBJ1-2
CASRGQGFGELFF	TGTGCCAGCAGGGGACAGGGGTTCGGGGAGCTGTTTTTT	TRBD1	NA	TRBV2	TRBJ2-2
CASSSQGQGGTEAFF	TGTGCCAGCAGCTCCCAAGGACAGGGGGGGACTGAAGCTTTCTTT	TRBD1	NA	TRBV11-1	TRBJ1-1
CASSVVTGGGYTF	TGTGCCAGCAGCGTAGTGACAGGAGGTGGCTACACCTTC	NA	NA	TRBV9	TRBJ1-2
CASSQGRRIGGNTIYF	TGTGCCAGCAGCCAAGGGCGGCGGATCGGTGGAAACACCATATATTTT	NA	few	TRBV14	TRBJ1-3
CASSVAGAYNSPLHF	TGTGCCAGCAGCGTAGCCGGGGCCTATAATTCACCCCTCCACTTT	NA	once	TRBV9	TRBJ1-6
CASSHRPWQGVGGYTF	TGTGCCAGCAGCCACCGGCCTTGGCAGGGGGTTGGTGGCTACACCTTC	TRBD1	NA	TRBV7-8	TRBJ1-2
CASSQEDQRREKLFF	TGTGCCAGCAGCCAAGAAGATCAGCGGAGAGAAAAACTGTTTTTT	NA	NA	TRBV3-1/TRBV3-2	TRBJ1-4
CASSLRRGVSNTGELFF	TGTGCCAGCAGCCTAAGAAGAGGAGTGTCAAACACCGGGGAGCTGTTTTTT	NA	once	TRBV3-1/TRBV3-2	TRBJ2-2
CASRVWGENTEAFF	TGTGCCAGTAGGGTTTGGGGCGAGAACACTGAAGCTTTCTTT	NA	NA	TRBV19	TRBJ1-1